This T cell receptor (beta chain) was identified during a study of blood T cell repertoires in COVID-19. Study summary: COVID-19 samples collected from the United States, Italy and Spain covered acute and convalescent phases. Sources were T cells, B-cell-depleted T cells, or PBMCs; the material itself was cDNA or gDNA.

CDR3 size: 15 residues. Germline CDR1 SGHNT, CDR2 YENEEA. V was clipped by 1 base and J by 8 bases, with 17 bases between them. Original data processing: Amplifying reference gene primers gave estimates of nucleated cell counts. Data came from immunoSEQ multiplex PCR; TCRdb stores just in-frame clones and leaves some out. V and J calls and clone size are copied from that table; D and trimming were computed from the DNA. This table has fewer than 250,000 clones, about 84% appearing once. In Seattle, patients joined the study during active infection and were tracked longitudinally. The rearrangement joins TRBV11-3 to TRBJ1-1; D is ambiguous. What was sequenced was peripheral blood. The receptor comes from a woman aged 80 or over with COVID-19, enrolled during active disease. The CDR3 DNA reads TGTGCCAGCAGCTTAGGGGGAGGCCTACAGACGGAAGCTTTCTTT. Its translation is CASSLGGGLQTEAFF.